This TCR beta chain was recorded in a study of blood T cell repertoires in COVID-19. Some clones are missing from TCRdb's copy, which holds only in-frame ones; the method was immunoSEQ multiplex PCR. The sample records tens of thousands of clones, around nine tenths being singletons. The CDR3 is 13 amino acids. Unmatched junction bases numbered 9, after V lost 7 bases and J lost 3 bases. Germline values: CDR1 SQVTM, CDR2 ANQGSEA. The sample comprised peripheral blood. The sequence came from a human donor in a cohort sampled during active COVID-19. The V call is TRBV29-1, the J call TRBJ2-7; TRBD1 agrees at 7 bases. The chain's CDR3 is CSASGTDFYEQYF. For the CDR3, the DNA is TGCAGCGCCTCCGGGACAGACTTCTACGAGCAGTACTTC.